This T cell receptor beta chain was recovered during a study of blood T cell repertoires in COVID-19. On the study more broadly: PBMCs, B-cell-depleted T cells, or T cells provided the cDNA or gDNA that made up the material.

Original processing notes: Amplifying reference gene primers gave estimates of nucleated cell counts. Libraries were prepared by immunoSEQ multiplex PCR; TCRdb keeps only in-frame clonotypes and omits some of them. V and J calls and clone size are copied from that table; D and trimming were computed from the DNA. The repertoire includes 140,000 to 150,000 clones, 81% of them detected once, and more than 6.5% sits in the top ten. This clone was found once. Other DNA sequences from this sample encode an identical CDR3 as well. The CDR3 extends over 13 amino acids. Germline assignment: CDR1 SGHNT and CDR2 YYREEE (reference sequence). V shed 1 base and J 5 bases; nucleotides not matched to a gene: 1.

The gene calls are TRBV5-4 and TRBJ2-5; 8 bases map to TRBD1. This clonotype was obtained from a human donor in a cohort sampled during active COVID-19. Sequencing was done on a sample of peripheral blood. The CDR3 sequence is CASSLTGGETQYF. CDR3 sequence (DNA): TGTGCCAGCAGCTTGACAGGGGGGGAGACCCAGTACTTC. Full variable domain (rest looked up from reference TRBV5-4 and TRBJ2-5): ETGVTQSPTHLIKTRGQQVTLRCSSQSGHNTVSWYQQALGQGPQFIFQYYREEENGRGNFPPRFSGLQFPNYSSELNVNALELDDSALYLCASSLTGGETQYFGPGTRLLVL.